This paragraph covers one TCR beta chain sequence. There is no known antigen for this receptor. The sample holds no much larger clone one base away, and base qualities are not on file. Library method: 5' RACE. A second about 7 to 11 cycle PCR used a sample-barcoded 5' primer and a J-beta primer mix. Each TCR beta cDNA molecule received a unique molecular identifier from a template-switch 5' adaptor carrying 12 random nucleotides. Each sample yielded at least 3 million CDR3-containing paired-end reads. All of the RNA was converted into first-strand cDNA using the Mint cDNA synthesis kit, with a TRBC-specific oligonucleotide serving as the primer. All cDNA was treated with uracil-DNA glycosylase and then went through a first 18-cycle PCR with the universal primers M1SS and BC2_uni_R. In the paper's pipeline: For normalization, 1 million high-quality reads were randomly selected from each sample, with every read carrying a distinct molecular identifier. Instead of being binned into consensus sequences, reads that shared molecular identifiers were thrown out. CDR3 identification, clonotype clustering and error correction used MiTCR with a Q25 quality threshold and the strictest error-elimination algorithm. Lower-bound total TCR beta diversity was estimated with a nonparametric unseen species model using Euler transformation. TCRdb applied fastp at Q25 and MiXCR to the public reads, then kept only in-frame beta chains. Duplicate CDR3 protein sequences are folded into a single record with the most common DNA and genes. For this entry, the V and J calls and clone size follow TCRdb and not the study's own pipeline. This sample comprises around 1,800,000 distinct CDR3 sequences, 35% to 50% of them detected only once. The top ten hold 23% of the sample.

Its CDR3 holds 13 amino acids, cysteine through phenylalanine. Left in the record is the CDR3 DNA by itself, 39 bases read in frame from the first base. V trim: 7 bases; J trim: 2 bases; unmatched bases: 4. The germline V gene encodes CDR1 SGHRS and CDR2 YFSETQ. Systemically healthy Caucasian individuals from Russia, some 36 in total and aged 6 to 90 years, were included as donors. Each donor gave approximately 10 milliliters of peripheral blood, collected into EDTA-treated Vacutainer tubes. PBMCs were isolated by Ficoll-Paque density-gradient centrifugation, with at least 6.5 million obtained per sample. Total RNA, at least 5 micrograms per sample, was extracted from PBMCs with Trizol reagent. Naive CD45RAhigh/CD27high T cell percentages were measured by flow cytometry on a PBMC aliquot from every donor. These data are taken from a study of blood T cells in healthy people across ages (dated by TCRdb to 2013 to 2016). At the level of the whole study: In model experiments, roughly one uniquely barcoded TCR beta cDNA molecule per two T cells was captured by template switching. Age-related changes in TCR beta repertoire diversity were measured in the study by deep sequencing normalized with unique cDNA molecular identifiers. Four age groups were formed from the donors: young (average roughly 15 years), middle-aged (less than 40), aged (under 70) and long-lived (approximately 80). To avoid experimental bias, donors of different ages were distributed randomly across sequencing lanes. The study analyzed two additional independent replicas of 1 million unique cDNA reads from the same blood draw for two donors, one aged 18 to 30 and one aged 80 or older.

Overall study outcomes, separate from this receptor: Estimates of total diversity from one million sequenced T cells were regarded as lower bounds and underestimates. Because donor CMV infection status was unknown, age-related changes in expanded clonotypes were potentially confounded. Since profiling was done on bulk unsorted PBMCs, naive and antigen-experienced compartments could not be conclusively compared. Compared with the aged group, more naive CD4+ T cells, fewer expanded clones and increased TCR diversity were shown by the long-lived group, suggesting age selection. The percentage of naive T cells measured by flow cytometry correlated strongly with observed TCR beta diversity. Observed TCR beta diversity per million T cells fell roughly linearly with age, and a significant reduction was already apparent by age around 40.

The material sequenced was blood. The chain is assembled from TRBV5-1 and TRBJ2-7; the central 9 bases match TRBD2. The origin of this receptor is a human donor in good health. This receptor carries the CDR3 CASASGVTYEQYF. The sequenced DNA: TGCGCCAGCGCTAGCGGGGTGACCTACGAGCAGTACTTC.